Given below is one T cell receptor beta chain in context. Antigen: not known. The data derive from a study of T-cell reconstitution after alpha-beta-depleted transplantation in children. Findings of the study overall: One year after transplant, T-cell counts and diversity came mostly from newly produced T cells. Recipient T cells and thymic progenitors that survived gave rise to the high TCRbeta diversity observed at day 60 in some patients.

TCRbeta library construction was performed incorporating unique molecular identifiers. Each CDR3 protein gets one entry after TCRdb re-called the PCR reads with MiXCR. This table has approximately 980,000 distinct CDR3 sequences, about 30% appearing once. CDR1 is LNHDA, CDR2 SQIVND, per germline (reference sequence). V was pared by 6 bases and J by 2 bases, with 7 bases of the junction left unmatched. There are 15 residues in the CDR3. Sequenced here: PBMCs, mostly from graft donor cells, sampled 360 days after TCRalphabeta/CD19-depleted stem cell transplant. The J gene is TRBJ2-1, the V gene TRBV19; TRBD1 matches at 7 bases. The sequence derives from a boy younger than two who had a stem cell transplant for SCID, so the T cells may come from the graft donor. CDR3 sequence reads: CASSPQGPTYNEQFF. The CDR3 bases are TGTGCCAGTAGCCCACAGGGGCCCACCTACAATGAGCAGTTCTTC.